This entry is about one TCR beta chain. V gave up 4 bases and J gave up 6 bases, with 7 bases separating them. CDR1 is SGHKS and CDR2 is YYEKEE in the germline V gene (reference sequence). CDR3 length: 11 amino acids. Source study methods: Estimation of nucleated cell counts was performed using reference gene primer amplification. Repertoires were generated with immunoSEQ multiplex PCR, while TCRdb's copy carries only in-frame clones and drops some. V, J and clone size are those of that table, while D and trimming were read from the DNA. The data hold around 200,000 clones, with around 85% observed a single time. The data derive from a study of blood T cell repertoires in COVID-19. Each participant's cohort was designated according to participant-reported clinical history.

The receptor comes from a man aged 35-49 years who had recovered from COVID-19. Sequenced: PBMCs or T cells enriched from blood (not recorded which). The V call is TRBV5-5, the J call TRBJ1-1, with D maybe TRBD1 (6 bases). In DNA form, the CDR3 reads TGTGCCAGCAGCCGGACAGCTGAAGCTTTCTTT. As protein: CASSRTAEAFF.